Presented here are 5 T cell receptor beta chains from one specimen sequenced in a study of CD8+ T cells in alopecia areata (dated by TCRdb to the late 2010s). The time point tag for this specimen amounts to: more than 3 weeks on oral tofacitinib. This specimen's treatment or condition label, per the study, means: oral pan-JAK inhibitor, 5-10 mg twice daily. Libraries were constructed by the immunoSEQ multiplex PCR assay. RNA was extracted from all samples and reverse transcribed into cDNA as template for TCR sequencing. This is the immuneACCESS table as TCRdb keeps it, with only in-frame sequences that have V and J called. A part of the clones is gone; compared with another copy, unresolved V genes explain less than half, and the rest is unexplained. The sample includes about 190,000 clones, with 55% to 70% observed a single time. The ten largest clones capture approximately 0.7% of the sample. Here the sequenced sample was CD4+ T cells sorted from blood, taken at week 4, from a patient treated with tofacitinib. Receptors were obtained from a human donor with alopecia areata.

The CDR3 loop is CAWIPGRAPDTQYF. The CDR3 bases are TGTGCCTGGATCCCAGGGCGAGCCCCAGATACGCAGTATTTT. This sequence joins TRBV30 and TRBJ2-3; the D gene is possibly TRBD1 (5 bases). This CDR3 is 14 amino acids long. V was pared by 4 bases and J by 4 bases, with 15 bases between. Germline-derived CDR1 and CDR2 are GTSNPN and SVGIG (reference sequence).

This clone was seen more than once but under ten times. The chain uses TRBV23-1 and TRBJ2-3; 7 nucleotides match TRBD2. TRBV23-1 is an ORF; its function is uncertain. The length of the CDR3 is 16 residues. V gave up 1 base and J gave up 1 base; unmatched junction bases: 5. The CDR3, as DNA: TGCGCCAGCAGTCAATTGGGAGGGGAATGCACAGATACGCAGTATTTT. It is translated as CASSQLGGECTDTQYF.

The chain couples TRBV11-2 to TRBJ2-2; D could derive from TRBD1 or TRBD2 (6 bases each). Germline CDR1 SGHAT, CDR2 FQNNGV. CDR3 length equals 14 residues. The V end lost 0 bases, the J end lost 7 bases, and 9 bases lay between the germline ends. CDR3 residues: CASSLDGGGGELFF. The CDR3, as DNA: TGTGCCAGCAGCTTAGACGGGGGCGGCGGGGAGCTGTTTTTT.

The chain uses TRBV6-5 and TRBJ2-7, with D perhaps TRBD1 (6 bases). This CDR3 is built from 15 residues. Germline V CDR1 and CDR2: MNHEY, SVGAGI. V was clipped by 5 bases and J by 3 bases, with 17 bases between them. This CDR3 is CASSQDRTGLYEQYF. The CDR3 nucleotides read TGTGCCAGCAGTCAGGACAGAACGGGGCTCTACGAGCAGTACTTC.

CDR3 sequence: CASSRGMGLGTHNEQFF. CDR3 DNA: TGCGCCAGCAGCCGGGGCATGGGGCTAGGAACTCACAATGAGCAGTTCTTC. This chain uses TRBV4-3 with TRBJ2-1, with D maybe TRBD1 (5 bases). Germline CDR1 LGHNA, CDR2 YSLEER. CDR3 length: 17 amino acids. V lost 4 bases to trimming and J lost 5 bases, with 21 bases between them.